The clone carrying this T cell receptor beta chain showed up just a few times. No antigen is known for it. This sample also contains other DNA sequences that code for the same CDR3. With V trimmed by 4 bases and J by 5 bases, 4 bases remained unmatched. The V gene's germline CDR1 is SGHRS and CDR2 YFSETQ. This CDR3 has 14 residues. Sample time point: week 35, safety follow-up. In every dose of vaccine, 300 ug of mutant IDH1 20-mer peptide was given alongside topical imiquimod. These data belong to a study of a mutant IDH1 vaccine in newly diagnosed glioma. Across the study: Vaccine dosing followed radiotherapy by 4-6 weeks, or accompanied temozolomide cycles.

Produced via immunoSEQ multiplex PCR; TCRdb's table is partial and in-frame only. The profile shows about 32,000 clones, 79% of them singletons. The V gene is TRBV5-1, the J gene TRBJ1-1; 11 bases are a match to TRBD1. The TCR sequence derives from a young woman with glioma. Some clones in this sample may be carry-over from other donors' samples. Sequences were derived from PBMCs, sampled from a glioma patient whose treatment included an IDH1 peptide vaccine. In nucleotides, the CDR3 is TGCGCCAGCAGCCTGGGACAGGGGGGAACTGAAGCTTTCTTT. Translating it yields CASSLGQGGTEAFF.